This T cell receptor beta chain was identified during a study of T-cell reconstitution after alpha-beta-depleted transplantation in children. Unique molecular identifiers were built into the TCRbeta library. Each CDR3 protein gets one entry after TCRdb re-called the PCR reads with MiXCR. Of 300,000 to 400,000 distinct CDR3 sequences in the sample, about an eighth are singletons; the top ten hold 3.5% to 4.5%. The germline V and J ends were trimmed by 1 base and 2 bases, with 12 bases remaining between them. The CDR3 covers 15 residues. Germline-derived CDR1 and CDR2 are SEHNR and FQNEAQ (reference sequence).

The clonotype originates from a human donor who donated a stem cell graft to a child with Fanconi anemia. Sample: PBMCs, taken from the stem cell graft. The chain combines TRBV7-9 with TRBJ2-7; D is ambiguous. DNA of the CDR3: TGTGCCAGCAGCTTAGGGGATCCGGCGACCTACGAGCAGTACTTC. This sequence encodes CASSLGDPATYEQYF.